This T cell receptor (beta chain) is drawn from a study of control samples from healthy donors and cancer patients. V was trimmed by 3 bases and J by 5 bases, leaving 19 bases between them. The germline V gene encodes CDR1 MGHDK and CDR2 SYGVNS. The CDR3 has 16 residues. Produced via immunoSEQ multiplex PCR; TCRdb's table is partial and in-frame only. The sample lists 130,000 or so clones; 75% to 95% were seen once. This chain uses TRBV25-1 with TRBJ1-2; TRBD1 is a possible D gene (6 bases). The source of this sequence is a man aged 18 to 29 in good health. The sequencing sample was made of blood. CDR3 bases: TGTGCCAGCAGTGATTCCCGGGACATCCGAGCTTATGGCTACACCTTC. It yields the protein CASSDSRDIRAYGYTF.